The 26 T cell receptor beta chains presented below share a single source sample, sequenced in a study of cytomegalovirus exposure and HLA in healthy donors. PCR used 60 Vbeta primers and 13 Jbeta primers. Using immunoSEQ multiplex PCR, the repertoire was profiled, and TCRdb retains in-frame clones only, with some absent. The sample has about 120,000 clones; around 77% are singletons. The sample taken for sequencing was PBMCs. Every receptor here comes from a human donor in good health.

This chain uses TRBV6-5 with TRBJ1-1; TRBD1 matches at 8 bases. Per germline, CDR1 MNHEY and CDR2 SVGAGI. The CDR3 is 13 residues long. Trimming cost V 8 bases and J 1 base; bases outside gene matches: 3. The CDR3 loop reads CASDDRGNTEAFF. The DNA of the CDR3 is TGTGCCAGCGATGACAGGGGGAACACTGAAGCTTTCTTT.

The sample holds a few counts of this clone. The rearrangement joins TRBV18 to TRBJ1-1; D remains unclear. V lost 3 bases, J lost 1 base, and 15 bases lay in between. The germline V gene has CDR1 KGHSH and CDR2 LQKENI. The CDR3 runs 16 residues. The CDR3, as DNA: TGTGCCAGCTCACCGGCTGATCCCGCAGGGAACACTGAAGCTTTCTTT. Encoded protein: CASSPADPAGNTEAFF.

The rearrangement links TRBV9 to TRBJ2-7, with a possible D match to TRBD2 (5 bases). The CDR3 is 14 amino acids. In germline, CDR1 is SGDLS, CDR2 YYNGEE. The V gene lost 1 base and the J gene lost 2 bases, with 10 bases spanning the gap. In nucleotides, the CDR3 is TGTGCCAGCAGCGTATCGGGAACGACCTACGAGCAGTACTTC. Amino acid sequence: CASSVSGTTYEQYF.

The count of this clone is one. The chain combines TRBV5-1 with TRBJ2-1, with TRBD2 identical over 9 bases. Per germline, CDR1 SGHRS and CDR2 YFSETQ. The CDR3 loop spans 16 amino acids. Trimming took 3 bases from V and 5 from J; bases not matched to a gene: 9. In DNA form, the CDR3 reads TGCGCCAGCAGCTGGGCGGGAGGGGGGGTCGACAATGAGCAGTTCTTC. This codes for CASSWAGGGVDNEQFF.

This clone was picked up a small number of times. This rearrangement joins TRBV15 to TRBJ1-1, with D perhaps TRBD1 (5 bases). Germline CDR1 LNHNV, CDR2 YYDKDF (reference sequence). The V end lost 1 base, the J end lost 1 base, and 10 bases lay between the germline ends. CDR3 length: 15 residues. The CDR3 loop is CATSRVGGGNTEAFF. CDR3 bases: TGTGCCACCAGCAGAGTCGGGGGGGGGAACACTGAAGCTTTCTTT.

V gene TRBV29-1 combines with J gene TRBJ2-5; 9 bases align to TRBD2. The better agreement between TRBJ2-7 and the DNA end casts doubt on the J call. CDR1 is SQVTM, CDR2 ANQGSEA, per germline. This CDR3 region has 12 residues. The CDR3 is CSASGNAYEQYF. The DNA for the CDR3 is TGCAGCGCTAGCGGGAACGCTTACGAGCAGTACTTC.

This rearrangement joins TRBV4-1 to TRBJ2-1, with D possibly being TRBD2 (6 bases). The germline V and J ends were trimmed by 0 bases and 2 bases, with 14 bases remaining between them. This CDR3 region has 17 residues. Germline V lookup: CDR1 MGHRA, CDR2 YSYEKL. The CDR3 spells CASSQDLGSGTYNEQFF. CDR3 DNA sequence: TGCGCCAGCAGCCAAGATCTTGGTAGCGGAACCTACAATGAGCAGTTCTTC.

This rearrangement joins TRBV4-2 to TRBJ2-1; D is perhaps TRBD2 (6 bases). The germline V and J ends were trimmed by 1 base and 8 bases, with 15 bases remaining between them. The CDR3 spans 15 residues. Germline V gene sequence: CDR1 LGHNA, CDR2 YNFKEQ. The chain's CDR3 is CASSQAVRRDDEQFF. CDR3 in DNA: TGTGCCAGCAGCCAAGCGGTGCGGAGGGATGATGAGCAGTTCTTC.

This clone was picked up one time. This rearrangement joins TRBV9 to TRBJ2-1, with 11 bases identical to TRBD2. The CDR3 has 15 amino acids. In germline, CDR1 is SGDLS, CDR2 YYNGEE. The ends lost 3 bases at V and 2 bases at J; junction bases unmatched: 1. The CDR3 loop is CASSELAGAYNEQFF. The CDR3 nucleotides are TGTGCCAGCAGCGAACTAGCGGGGGCCTACAATGAGCAGTTCTTC.

The chain combines TRBV18 with TRBJ2-5, with D possibly TRBD1 on 5 matching bases. Trimming left V 0 bases short and J 12 bases short, with 14 bases between. Germline-derived CDR1 and CDR2 are KGHSH and LQKENI. The CDR3 runs to 13 residues. CDR3: CASSPPGPGEEYF. The CDR3 DNA sequence: TGTGCCAGCTCACCACCGGGGCCCGGAGAGGAGTACTTC.

V gene TRBV14 combines with J gene TRBJ2-1; 8 bases are a match to TRBD1. This CDR3 contains 14 residues. Trimming cost V 4 bases and J 14 bases; bases outside gene matches: 13. The germline V gene has CDR1 SGHDN and CDR2 FVKESK. The CDR3 spells CASSPIGTGGIKFF. Here the CDR3 DNA reads TGTGCCAGCAGCCCAATAGGAACAGGGGGAATAAAGTTCTTC.

The chain is built from TRBV11-2 and TRBJ2-2; 9 positions agree with TRBD2. The J segment lost 5 bases and the V segment lost 3 bases, leaving 7 bases of the junction unmatched. From germline, CDR1 is SGHAT and CDR2 FQNNGV. The CDR3 sequence is 16 residues long. The CDR3 DNA is TGTGCCAGCAGCTTGTTAGCGGGAGAATGGACCGGGGAGCTGTTTTTT. Protein: CASSLLAGEWTGELFF.

This chain joins TRBV28 and TRBJ2-7; a weak D match, TRBD2 (6 bases). The length of the CDR3 is 15 residues. Per germline, CDR1 MDHEN and CDR2 SYDVKM. Trimming left V 0 bases short and J 0 bases short, with 9 bases between. CDR3 DNA sequence: TGTGCCAGCAGTTTATGGGGACTGAACTCCTACGAGCAGTACTTC. This sequence encodes CASSLWGLNSYEQYF.

The chain uses TRBV7-9 and TRBJ1-1, with a possible D match to TRBD1 (6 bases). The CDR3 totals 16 residues. V lost 5 bases to trimming and J lost 2 bases, with 18 bases between them. CDR1 and CDR2 from the germline V gene are SEHNR and FQNEAQ (reference sequence). CDR3 bases: TGTGCCAGCAGCCGAGAAGGACAGTTCTTTAACACTGAAGCTTTCTTT. This gives the protein CASSREGQFFNTEAFF.

The V call is TRBV27, the J call TRBJ1-1, with TRBD1 matching 10 bases. The V gene's germline CDR1 is MNHEY and CDR2 SMNVEV (reference sequence). V lost 1 base, J lost 2 bases, and 4 bases stayed unmatched. There are 16 residues in the CDR3. This chain's CDR3 is CASSLYGQGGNTEAFF. The CDR3 DNA reads as TGTGCCAGCAGTTTATATGGACAGGGGGGTAACACTGAAGCTTTCTTT.

The chain combines TRBV11-3 with TRBJ2-1; TRBD2 might be the D (7 bases). Trimming cost V 5 bases and J 2 bases, with 16 bases left between them. Germline lookup yields CDR1 SGHNT and CDR2 YENEEA. The CDR3 is 16 residues long. CDR3 in DNA: TGTGCCAGCAGCAAGGGGGGGGACTATACCTACAATGAGCAGTTCTTC. Translation: CASSKGGDYTYNEQFF.

This clone was detected only once. This sequence joins TRBV19 and TRBJ2-7; possible D gene TRBD2, 5 bases. This CDR3 has 14 residues. Looked up from germline, CDR1 is LNHDA and CDR2 is SQIVND (reference sequence). Trimming removed 5 bases at V and 8 bases at J, with 19 bases between. CDR3 sequence: CASSPTRTSTKQYF. In DNA, the CDR3 is TGTGCCAGTAGTCCAACTAGGACTTCTACGAAGCAGTACTTC.

This chain connects TRBV6-4 to TRBJ1-2; D remains ambiguous. CDR1 MRHNA and CDR2 SNTAGT come from the germline V gene. This CDR3 has 14 residues. Trimming pared 8 bases from V and 7 bases from J, leaving 20 bases between. Here the CDR3 reads CASAREGSGSGYTF. The DNA of the CDR3 is TGTGCCAGCGCTCGTGAGGGATCCGGCAGTGGCTACACCTTC.

The genes are TRBV6-4 and TRBJ2-6; TRBD1 matches at 7 bases. Per the germline V gene, CDR1 is MRHNA and CDR2 is SNTAGT. V lost 5 bases and J lost 4; bases outside the gene matches: 5. The CDR3 is made up of 15 amino acids. CDR3 protein: CASSPRQGGANVLTF. The CDR3 coding sequence is TGTGCCAGCAGTCCTCGACAGGGAGGGGCCAACGTCCTGACTTTC.

This clone was counted between two and nine times. The rearrangement links TRBV7-3 to TRBJ2-1, with D possibly matching TRBD1 (6 bases). Trimming left V 6 bases short and J 3 bases short, with 15 bases between. This CDR3 is 15 amino acids long. Germline values: CDR1 SGHTA, CDR2 FQGTGA. The chain's CDR3 is CASRARQGIYNEQFF. The CDR3 DNA reads TGTGCCAGCAGGGCTCGCCAGGGGATCTACAATGAGCAGTTCTTC.

The chain joins TRBV29-1 to TRBJ1-4; 7 bases agree with TRBD1. J lost 5 bases, V lost 7 bases, and 19 bases had no gene match. The CDR3 runs to 17 residues. Germline V gene data show CDR1 as SQVTM and CDR2 as ANQGSEA. In nucleotides, the CDR3 is TGCAGCGCAATCACCCGAGGGGGCGGGGGGCGGAATGAAAAACTGTTTTTT. This translates into CSAITRGGGGRNEKLFF.

The chain couples TRBV4-2 to TRBJ2-5; 7 bases line up with TRBD2. The end of the DNA aligns better with TRBJ2-7, so the J call may be wrong. The CDR3 spans 16 residues. Per the germline V gene, CDR1 is LGHNA and CDR2 is YNFKEQ. The CDR3 nucleotides read TGTGCCAGCAGCCAAGAATTGGGCGGGAGATTGGGCGAGCAGTACTTC. Translating gives CASSQELGGRLGEQYF.

The chain combines TRBV5-4 with TRBJ2-7; D possibly corresponds to TRBD2 (5 bases). Per germline, CDR1 SGHNT and CDR2 YYREEE (reference sequence). The V end was cut by 1 base, the J end by 5 bases, with 13 bases between. The CDR3 runs 14 residues. The CDR3 reads CASSLSSRGDEQYF. The CDR3 DNA sequence: TGTGCCAGCAGCTTGAGCTCCCGGGGTGACGAGCAGTACTTC. The variable domain in full, completed from reference TRBV5-4 and TRBJ2-7, reads ETGVTQSPTHLIKTRGQQVTLRCSSQSGHNTVSWYQQALGQGPQFIFQYYREEENGRGNFPPRFSGLQFPNYSSELNVNALELDDSALYLCASSLSSRGDEQYFGPGTRLTVT.

The chain joins TRBV29-1 to TRBJ2-5; perhaps TRBD1 as D (5 bases). This CDR3 spans 12 amino acids. Germline V CDR1 and CDR2: SQVTM, ANQGSEA. V lost 2 bases to trimming and J lost 4 bases, with 8 bases between them. The CDR3 DNA sequence: TGCAGCGTTGAACCAGGGCCAGAGACCCAGTACTTC. It specifies CSVEPGPETQYF.

In its sample, this clone was seen a few times. This chain connects TRBV30 to TRBJ2-1; the D is unclear. The CDR3 has 10 residues. CDR1 and CDR2 from the germline V gene are GTSNPN and SVGIG (reference sequence). Trimming took off 7 bases at V and 7 bases at J, with 8 bases between the two ends. CDR3 in amino acids: CAYGWNEQFF. DNA of the CDR3: TGTGCCTACGGGTGGAATGAGCAGTTCTTC. Full variable domain (rest looked up from reference TRBV30 and TRBJ2-1): SQTIHQWPATLVQPVGSPLSLECTVEGTSNPNLYWYRQAAGRGLQLLFYSVGIGQISSEVPQNLSASRPQDRQFILSSKKLLLSDSGFYLCAYGWNEQFFGPGTRLTVL.

The V and J genes are TRBV7-6 and TRBJ2-3; D may be TRBD2 (5 bases). Trimming stripped 3 bases from V and 5 bases from J, with 21 bases between. Germline V gene sequence: CDR1 SGHVS, CDR2 FNYEAQ. CDR3 size: 17 residues. In DNA, the CDR3 is TGTGCCAGCAGCTTCCTCGCCGGAAGTAGAGGGTTAGATACGCAGTATTTT. Translation gives CASSFLAGSRGLDTQYF.